Listed here are 30 T cell receptor beta chains from one sample, sequenced in a study of cytomegalovirus exposure and HLA in healthy donors. 13 Jbeta primers and 60 Vbeta primers were used for the PCR. Assay used: immunoSEQ multiplex PCR; TCRdb lists only in-frame clones, some missing. The profile shows some 60,000 clones, just under 75% of them singletons. Sequencing was done on a sample of PBMCs. All receptors come from a woman aged 25-40 years in good health and CMV-seronegative.

The chain recombines TRBV7-6 with TRBJ1-3; TRBD1 might be the D (6 bases). The V end was cut by 6 bases, the J end by 0 bases, with 9 bases between. CDR1 and CDR2 (germline): SGHVS, FNYEAQ. CDR3 length: 14 amino acids. The CDR3, as DNA: TGTGCCAGCAGGGGGGGGGCCTCTGGAAACACCATATATTTT. Translating it yields CASRGGASGNTIYF.

The V gene is TRBV5-6, the J gene TRBJ2-7, with 9 bases aligning to TRBD1. Germline CDR1 SGHDT, CDR2 YYEEEE. Losses at the gene ends were 4 bases for V and 1 base for J; bases not matched to a gene: 9. The CDR3 has 16 residues. The CDR3 nucleotides are TGTGCCAGCAGCCCCACCCGGGACAGGGCTTCCTACGAGCAGTACGTC. It encodes CASSPTRDRASYEQYV.

This chain uses TRBV30 with TRBJ1-1; possible D gene TRBD1, 6 bases. The V gene's germline CDR1 is GTSNPN and CDR2 SVGIG (reference sequence). This CDR3 has 12 residues. V was pared by 7 bases and J by 4 bases, with 13 bases between. CDR3 nucleotide sequence: TGTGCCTCACAGGGCGGGAGCACTGAAGCTTTCTTT. It encodes CASQGGSTEAFF.

The gene calls are TRBV27 and TRBJ2-7; the D gene is possibly TRBD2 (7 bases). The CDR3 consists of 15 residues. CDR1 and CDR2 (germline): MNHEY, SMNVEV (reference sequence). V was clipped by 4 bases and J by 4 bases, with 17 bases between them. CDR3 residues: CASSSSPGGRYEQYF. CDR3 nucleotide sequence: TGTGCCAGCAGTTCCTCCCCCGGGGGGCGGTACGAGCAGTACTTC.

This chain uses TRBV19 with TRBJ2-7, with 7 bases lining up with TRBD2. CDR1 is LNHDA, CDR2 SQIVND, per germline (reference sequence). CDR3 length equals 13 residues. The V gene end was trimmed by 4 bases and the J gene end by 2 bases; junction bases not matched to a gene: 2. In DNA, the CDR3 is TGTGCCAGTAGTAGCGGGAGAACCTACGAGCAGTACTTC. Translated, it gives CASSSGRTYEQYF.

The chain joins TRBV7-3 to TRBJ2-1, with TRBD2 matching 14 bases. The CDR3 length is 18 residues. Per the germline V gene, CDR1 is SGHTA and CDR2 is FQGTGA. V lost 5 bases to trimming and J lost 5 bases; unmatched junction nucleotides: 11. The CDR3 region has the DNA TGTGCCAGCAGCCCGGGACTAGCGGGAGAGCCTACCCACAATGAGCAGTTCTTC. This translates into CASSPGLAGEPTHNEQFF.

This chain links TRBV7-9 with TRBJ2-3; the match to TRBD2 covers 15 bases. Per the germline V gene, CDR1 is SEHNR and CDR2 is FQNEAQ (reference sequence). This CDR3 has 17 amino acids. J lost 1 base, V lost 6 bases, and 5 bases had no gene match. CDR3 sequence: CASSRGLAGGRTDTQYF. CDR3 sequence (DNA): TGTGCCAGCAGTAGGGGACTAGCGGGAGGACGCACAGATACGCAGTATTTT.

The J gene is TRBJ2-2, the V gene TRBV19, with no clear D. Germline loops: CDR1 LNHDA, CDR2 SQIVND (reference sequence). The CDR3 contains 14 residues. Trimming left V 5 bases short and J 7 bases short, with 14 bases between. The CDR3 sequence: CASSVRSPGGELFF. CDR3 DNA sequence: TGTGCCAGTAGTGTGAGATCTCCGGGCGGGGAGCTGTTTTTT.

This chain connects TRBV30 to TRBJ2-7; a possible D gene is TRBD2 (6 bases). This CDR3 has 15 amino acids. Germline values: CDR1 GTSNPN, CDR2 SVGIG (reference sequence). The V end was cut by 0 bases, the J end by 3 bases, with 15 bases between. The CDR3 bases are TGTGCCTGGAGTGTACGGAGGGGCGCCGGCTACGAGCAGTACTTC. Protein: CAWSVRRGAGYEQYF. Full variable domain (rest looked up from reference TRBV30 and TRBJ2-7): SQTIHQWPATLVQPVGSPLSLECTVEGTSNPNLYWYRQAAGRGLQLLFYSVGIGQISSEVPQNLSASRPQDRQFILSSKKLLLSDSGFYLCAWSVRRGAGYEQYFGPGTRLTVT.

By sample share, this clone is medium-sized (0.01 to 0.1%). The J gene is TRBJ2-7, the V gene TRBV28, with TRBD1 matching 7 bases. The CDR3 extends over 12 amino acids. Germline CDR1 is MDHEN and CDR2 is SYDVKM. V gave up 8 bases and J gave up 7 bases; unmatched junction bases: 8. The CDR3 here is CASRLGGREQYF. In DNA form, the CDR3 reads TGTGCCAGCCGGTTAGGGGGCAGGGAGCAGTACTTC. The variable domain in full, completed from reference TRBV28 and TRBJ2-7, reads DVKVTQSSRYLVKRTGEKVFLECVQDMDHENMFWYRQDPGLGLRLIYFSYDVKMKEKGDIPEGYSVSREKKERFSLILESASTNQTSMYLCASRLGGREQYFGPGTRLTVT.

The V gene is TRBV7-3, the J gene TRBJ2-3, with 7 bases fitting TRBD2. This CDR3 region has 15 residues. The ends lost 1 base at V and 6 bases at J; junction bases unmatched: 7. Germline-derived CDR1 and CDR2 are SGHTA and FQGTGA. DNA of the CDR3: TGTGCCAGCAGCTTAAGGGGCGGGAGTTCGGATACGCAGTATTTT. Translating it yields CASSLRGGSSDTQYF.

The V and J genes are TRBV7-2 and TRBJ2-3, with 11 positions matching TRBD2. The CDR3 is made up of 20 amino acids. Germline V gives CDR1 SGHTA, CDR2 FQGNSA. The V segment lost 0 bases and the J segment 1 base; nucleotides outside the gene matches: 12. CDR3: CASSLALIAGGVTGTDTQYF. The CDR3 DNA is TGTGCCAGCAGCTTAGCGCTCATAGCGGGAGGGGTTACCGGCACAGATACGCAGTATTTT.

This clone was found a few times. The chain carries TRBV11-3 and TRBJ1-4; D is unclear. Looked up from germline, CDR1 is SGHNT and CDR2 is YENEEA. Trimming took off 3 bases at V and 5 bases at J, with 13 bases between the two ends. CDR3 length: 15 amino acids. CDR3 nucleotide sequence: TGTGCCAGCAGCTTGAGAGCGGGTCCGAATGAAAAACTGTTTTTT. Translated: CASSLRAGPNEKLFF.

Only a few counts were recorded for this clone. The V gene is TRBV5-5, the J gene TRBJ1-2, with 10 positions matching TRBD1. This CDR3 has 16 amino acids. Germline CDR1 reads SGHKS; CDR2 reads YYEKEE (reference sequence). The ends lost 2 bases at V and 3 bases at J; junction bases unmatched: 7. For the CDR3, the DNA is TGTGCCAGCAGCTTAAATGGACAGGGGGGCTACTATGGCTACACCTTC. Translated: CASSLNGQGGYYGYTF.

This clone was seen a few times. The chain joins TRBV4-3 to TRBJ2-1; 10 bases are a match to TRBD1. The CDR3 sequence is 16 residues long. The V gene end was trimmed by 0 bases and the J gene end by 7 bases; junction bases not matched to a gene: 6. CDR1 is LGHNA and CDR2 is YSLEER in the germline V gene. The CDR3 loop is CASSQDGTGEGNEQFF. Here the CDR3 DNA reads TGCGCCAGCAGCCAAGATGGGACAGGGGAGGGGAATGAGCAGTTCTTC.

This sequence joins TRBV14 and TRBJ2-4; TRBD2 is a possible D gene (5 bases). Germline CDR1 reads SGHDN; CDR2 reads FVKESK. Trimming took 2 bases from V and 7 from J, leaving 12 bases between them. The CDR3 is 14 residues long. Written as DNA, the CDR3 is TGTGCCAGCAGCCAATTAAGAAGGGAGAACATTCAGTACTTC. This encodes CASSQLRRENIQYF. Drawing the rest from reference TRBV14 and TRBJ2-4, the complete variable domain is EAGVTQFPSHSVIEKGQTVTLRCDPISGHDNLYWYRRVMGKEIKFLLHFVKESKQDESGMPNNRFLAERTGGTYSTLKVQPAELEDSGVYFCASSQLRRENIQYFGAGTRLSVL.

This clone was picked up a small number of times. The CDR3 region is CASSDIRDRLNQPQHF. The CDR3 region has the DNA TGTGCCAGCAGCGATATCCGGGACAGGCTGAATCAGCCCCAGCATTTT. The V and J genes are TRBV7-8 and TRBJ1-5; 8 bases are shared with TRBD1. The germline gives CDR1 SGHVS, CDR2 FQNEAQ. V lost 5 bases and J lost 4; bases outside the gene matches: 10. The CDR3 runs to 16 residues.

The chain uses TRBV2 and TRBJ1-5; D is unresolved. CDR3 length: 14 amino acids. The germline V gene has CDR1 SNHLY and CDR2 FYNNEI. V dropped 2 bases and J dropped 6 bases, with 11 bases sitting between them. CDR3 nucleotide sequence: TGTGCCAGCAGTGAAAACAAGCGGATTCAGCCCCAGCATTTT. This sequence encodes CASSENKRIQPQHF.

The chain combines TRBV27 with TRBJ1-4; maybe TRBD1 (6 bases). Trimming removed 5 bases from V and 6 bases from J, with 13 bases in between. Germline lookup yields CDR1 MNHEY and CDR2 SMNVEV (reference sequence). The CDR3 is 14 amino acids. The CDR3 is CASSDTGWDEKLFF. The CDR3 bases are TGTGCCAGCAGTGATACAGGGTGGGATGAAAAACTGTTTTTT.

The table lists this clone with a count of one. This sequence joins TRBV28 and TRBJ1-5; D possibly corresponds to TRBD1 (6 bases). With 3 bases removed from V and 2 bases from J, the gap between germline ends came to 17 bases. The CDR3 spans 17 residues. CDR1 is MDHEN, CDR2 SYDVKM, per germline. Here the CDR3 reads CASSLGGGPGGNQPQHF. The CDR3 region has the DNA TGTGCCAGCAGTTTGGGGGGAGGGCCAGGGGGCAATCAGCCCCAGCATTTT.

The chain is built from TRBV7-8 and TRBJ1-2; D might be TRBD1 (6 bases). Per germline, CDR1 SGHVS and CDR2 FQNEAQ. The CDR3 is made up of 14 amino acids. Trimming cost V 6 bases and J 2 bases, with 13 bases left between them. The CDR3 spells CASSRQGFNYGYTF. In DNA, the CDR3 is TGTGCCAGCAGTCGTCAGGGGTTCAACTATGGCTACACCTTC.

The chain carries TRBV7-2 and TRBJ1-6; D unresolved. V lost 3 bases to trimming and J lost 12 bases, with 9 bases between them. Per germline, CDR1 SGHTA and CDR2 FQGNSA. CDR3 length equals 12 residues. CDR3 DNA sequence: TGTGCCAGCAGCTTCGGGGTAGAACCCCTCCACTTT. As protein: CASSFGVEPLHF.

The rearrangement uses TRBV5-4 and TRBJ2-1; D not resolved. The V end was cut by 4 bases, the J end by 0 bases, with 14 bases between. This CDR3 is built from 16 residues. The germline V gene has CDR1 SGHNT and CDR2 YYREEE (reference sequence). CDR3 nucleotides: TGTGCCAGCAGCCCCGGTGCGCCGAGCTCCTACAATGAGCAGTTCTTC. Its protein is CASSPGAPSSYNEQFF.

V gene TRBV5-4 combines with J gene TRBJ2-1; a weak D match, TRBD2 (5 bases). The CDR3 totals 16 residues. Trimming pared 0 bases from V and 3 bases from J, leaving 13 bases between. CDR1 SGHNT and CDR2 YYREEE come from the germline V gene (reference sequence). The CDR3 DNA reads as TGTGCCAGCAGCTTGGATGCTAGCATAAACTACAATGAGCAGTTCTTC. Translating it yields CASSLDASINYNEQFF.

This chain uses TRBV18 with TRBJ2-5; 9 nucleotides match TRBD1. This CDR3 is built from 14 residues. The germline gives CDR1 KGHSH, CDR2 LQKENI. V shed 3 bases, J shed 1 base, and the junction held 0 bases outside the gene matches. CDR3 region: CASSPGQGQETQYF. DNA for the CDR3: TGTGCCAGCTCACCGGGACAGGGCCAAGAGACCCAGTACTTC.

The CDR3 DNA is TGCGCCAGCGCCAGGCCTAGCGGGAGCCCAAGCTCCTACAATGAGCAGTTCTTC. It translates to CASARPSGSPSSYNEQFF. The chain links TRBV10-1 to TRBJ2-1, with 10 bases fitting TRBD2. This CDR3 spans 18 amino acids. Germline CDR1 WNHNN, CDR2 SYGVQD (reference sequence). V lost 8 bases and J lost 0; bases outside the gene matches: 13.

The J gene is TRBJ2-1, the V gene TRBV5-6, with 8 bases identical to TRBD1. The germline CDR1 and CDR2 sequences are SGHDT and YYEEEE. Germline trimming cut 3 bases from V and 0 bases from J; bases unmatched to any gene: 8. The CDR3 contains 17 residues. CDR3 coding DNA: TGTGCCAGCAGCTCGGACAGGGCTTTGAGCTCCTACAATGAGCAGTTCTTC. This gives the protein CASSSDRALSSYNEQFF.

The rearrangement joins TRBV6-1 to TRBJ2-7, with 10 bases aligning to TRBD2. V was pared by 3 bases and J by 3 bases, with 5 bases of the junction left unmatched. Germline-derived CDR1 and CDR2 are MNHNS and SASEGT. The CDR3 is made up of 15 amino acids. CDR3 loop: CASSDGLAAVYEQYF. CDR3 bases: TGTGCCAGCAGTGATGGACTAGCGGCAGTCTACGAGCAGTACTTC.

This clone came up once. The rearrangement links TRBV6-1 to TRBJ1-5; 9 nucleotides line up with TRBD1. This CDR3 spans 15 amino acids. The V gene end was trimmed by 1 base and the J gene end by 3 bases; junction bases not matched to a gene: 1. Germline lookup yields CDR1 MNHNS and CDR2 SASEGT. The CDR3 loop reads CASSEGTGVNQPQHF. The CDR3 nucleotides are TGTGCCAGCAGTGAAGGGACAGGGGTCAATCAGCCCCAGCATTTT.

The V call is TRBV7-9, the J call TRBJ2-3, with 12 bases fitting TRBD2. The V segment lost 4 bases and the J segment 6 bases; nucleotides outside the gene matches: 8. From germline, CDR1 is SEHNR and CDR2 FQNEAQ (reference sequence). CDR3 length: 16 amino acids. The CDR3 spells CASSYRLAGAVDTQYF. The CDR3 DNA reads as TGTGCCAGCAGCTACCGACTAGCGGGAGCCGTTGATACGCAGTATTTT.